The present entry profiles one TCR beta chain with its context. What it binds is unknown. The donors were healthy bone marrow donors. The record originates from a study of cytomegalovirus exposure and HLA in healthy donors. Study-wide findings and caveats: TRBV6-2, TRBV6-3 and some other V segments were excluded as indistinguishable. Whilst most TCR sequences proved rare, a subset of public TCRs occurred across many donors.

The study ran its PCR with 60 Vbeta and 13 Jbeta primers. Original analysis: Around 11 million shared chains were among the about 80 million unique TCR beta chains that a later analysis counted. Generated by immunoSEQ multiplex PCR, the TCRdb table keeps only in-frame clones and is missing some. The V and J calls and clone size come from that table; D and trimming were worked out from the DNA. The sample records 100,000 or so clones, over 70% being singletons. With 1 base clipped from V and 0 bases from J, the junction kept 9 bases outside the gene matches. Germline V gives CDR1 SEHNR, CDR2 FQNEAQ (reference sequence). The CDR3 covers 18 residues.

Input material: PBMCs. V and J are TRBV7-9 and TRBJ2-3, with 8 bases identical to TRBD2. The source is a male donor in good health and CMV-seronegative. CDR3 sequence (DNA): TGTGCCAGCAGCTTAGGCTACTTGACTAGCGATAGCACAGATACGCAGTATTTT. Translation: CASSLGYLTSDSTDTQYF.